The next 26 T cell receptor beta chains were all read from a single sample in a study of blood T cell repertoires in COVID-19. Produced via immunoSEQ multiplex PCR; TCRdb's table is partial and in-frame only. This table holds around 250,000 clones, roughly 84% found once. Sequencing was performed on peripheral blood. All receptors derive from a man between 45 and 60 years old with active or convalescent COVID-19.

This chain uses TRBV18 with TRBJ2-2; 9 nucleotides align to TRBD1. J was trimmed by 4 bases and V by 3 bases; bases with no gene match: 3. Germline CDR1 is KGHSH and CDR2 is LQKENI. The CDR3 runs 15 residues. CDR3 in amino acids: CASSPRDRVTGELFF. The CDR3 nucleotides are TGTGCCAGCTCACCCCGGGACAGGGTCACCGGGGAGCTGTTTTTT.

V is TRBV24-1 and J is TRBJ2-2; 8 bases fit TRBD1. The junction had 8 bases not matched to a gene; V was cut back by 4 bases and J by 2 bases. The CDR3 extends over 17 amino acids. CDR1 is KGHDR and CDR2 is SFDVKD in the germline V gene. CDR3 loop: CATSDATGGDNTGELFF. The CDR3 DNA sequence: TGTGCCACCAGTGACGCAACAGGGGGTGACAACACCGGGGAGCTGTTTTTT.

This clone was observed once. The chain joins TRBV6-5 to TRBJ2-1; D might be TRBD1 (6 bases). V was clipped by 5 bases and J by 9 bases, with 14 bases between them. The CDR3 loop spans 13 amino acids. Germline V gene data show CDR1 as MNHEY and CDR2 as SVGAGI. CDR3 DNA: TGTGCCAGCAGTCCAAACTCACAGGGTGAGCAGTTCTTC. Translation: CASSPNSQGEQFF.

The chain has TRBV30 and TRBJ1-1; tentatively, D is TRBD1 (5 bases). V was pared by 7 bases and J by 1 base, with 16 bases between. CDR3 length: 14 amino acids. Germline loops: CDR1 GTSNPN, CDR2 SVGIG (reference sequence). CDR3 DNA sequence: TGTGCCTCGTCGAGGAGCGGGGGGAACACTGAAGCTTTCTTT. It is translated as CASSRSGGNTEAFF.

V gene TRBV18 combines with J gene TRBJ2-5, with D maybe TRBD1 (5 bases). There are 15 residues in the CDR3. Trimming shortened V by 3 bases and J by 1 base, and 12 bases separated the two germline ends. Germline V gene lookup returns CDR1 KGHSH and CDR2 LQKENI. The CDR3: CASSPAAGFQETQYF. The CDR3 bases are TGTGCCAGCTCACCGGCAGCAGGGTTCCAAGAGACCCAGTACTTC.

The V call is TRBV27, the J call TRBJ2-2; TRBD2 is a possible D gene (5 bases). Trimming removed 6 bases from V and 4 bases from J, with 39 bases in between. The length of the CDR3 is 23 residues. The germline gives CDR1 MNHEY, CDR2 SMNVEV (reference sequence). The CDR3 is CASRLVEGPASPLFSSSTGELFF. The CDR3 nucleotides are TGTGCCAGCAGACTGGTCGAGGGCCCCGCTAGTCCTCTCTTCTCTTCGAGCACCGGGGAGCTGTTTTTT.

This clone was counted between two and nine times. The gene calls are TRBV30 and TRBJ1-3, with D perhaps TRBD1 (6 bases). With 4 bases removed from V and 4 bases from J, the gap between germline ends came to 11 bases. Germline V gene data show CDR1 as GTSNPN and CDR2 as SVGIG (reference sequence). CDR3 length equals 13 residues. CDR3 residues: CAWTQGFGNTIYF. CDR3 nucleotides: TGTGCCTGGACCCAGGGGTTCGGAAACACCATATATTTT.

The V call is TRBV19, the J call TRBJ2-1, with D possibly TRBD1 on 5 matching bases. CDR3 length: 14 residues. The V gene's germline CDR1 is LNHDA and CDR2 SQIVND (reference sequence). The V gene lost 1 base and the J gene lost 3 bases, with 7 bases spanning the gap. In DNA form, the CDR3 reads TGTGCCAGTAGTATAGGGACACACTACAATGAGCAGTTCTTC. It yields the protein CASSIGTHYNEQFF. The full variable domain, rest sourced from reference TRBV19 and TRBJ2-1, is DGGITQSPKYLFRKEGQNVTLSCEQNLNHDAMYWYRQDPGQGLRLIYYSQIVNDFQKGDIAEGYSVSREKKESFPLTVTSAQKNPTAFYLCASSIGTHYNEQFFGPGTRLTVL.

This chain connects TRBV4-2 to TRBJ2-1; tentative D call: TRBD1 (6 bases). Germline CDR1 and CDR2: LGHNA and YNFKEQ. V shed 4 bases and J shed 7 bases, with 20 bases lying between them. This CDR3 contains 16 residues. The CDR3 protein is CASSRERTEGRNEQFF. CDR3 coding DNA: TGTGCCAGCAGCCGGGAAAGGACAGAAGGTAGGAATGAGCAGTTCTTC.

This chain uses TRBV6-5 with TRBJ2-1; 13 nucleotides line up with TRBD2. CDR3 length: 15 residues. The junction had 8 bases not matched to a gene; V was cut back by 6 bases and J by 9 bases. Germline V gene sequence: CDR1 MNHEY, CDR2 SVGAGI. This chain's CDR3 is CASRKLAGGQVEQFF. CDR3 DNA: TGTGCCAGCAGAAAACTAGCGGGGGGGCAGGTTGAGCAGTTCTTC.

The rearrangement uses TRBV19 and TRBJ1-3, with D maybe TRBD1 (5 bases). The CDR3 is 15 residues long. Germline-derived CDR1 and CDR2 are LNHDA and SQIVND (reference sequence). The V and J ends lost 4 bases and 4 bases respectively, with 14 bases between them. CDR3 protein: CASSNFREKGNTIYF. Written as DNA, the CDR3 is TGTGCCAGTAGTAACTTCAGGGAAAAAGGAAACACCATATATTTT.

This chain joins TRBV2 and TRBJ2-5; weak D call: TRBD2 (5 bases). Between the trimmed V and J ends, which lost 7 bases and 1 base, there was a span of 13 bases. CDR3 length equals 14 residues. Germline V gene lookup returns CDR1 SNHLY and CDR2 FYNNEI. CDR3 sequence (DNA): TGTGCCAGCAATTGGGAGAGGGTCCAAGAGACCCAGTACTTC. Its translation: CASNWERVQETQYF. The full variable domain, completed using reference TRBV2 and TRBJ2-5, is EPEVTQTPSHQVTQMGQEVILRCVPISNHLYFYWYRQILGQKVEFLVSFYNNEISEKSEIFDDQFSVERPDGSNFTLKIRSTKLEDSAMYFCASNWERVQETQYFGPGTRLLVL.

The V gene is TRBV5-5, the J gene TRBJ2-7; no reliable D call. The V and J ends lost 4 bases and 3 bases respectively, with 11 bases between them. This CDR3 has 13 residues. Germline-derived CDR1 and CDR2 are SGHKS and YYEKEE (reference sequence). CDR3 coding DNA: TGTGCCAGCAGCCATCATGAACTCTACGAGCAGTACTTC. Translating gives CASSHHELYEQYF.

This clone was picked up one time. The chain recombines TRBV7-2 with TRBJ1-5, with 7 bases matching TRBD1. V dropped 1 base and J dropped 6; count of bases not matched to a gene: 6. The CDR3 has 15 residues. CDR1 is SGHTA, CDR2 FQGNSA, per germline. This CDR3 is CASSLGQGGGQPQHF. The DNA of the CDR3 is TGTGCCAGCAGCTTAGGACAGGGTGGGGGTCAGCCCCAGCATTTT.

The chain carries TRBV7-9 and TRBJ1-1, with D maybe TRBD1 (6 bases). The CDR3 totals 13 residues. Trimming took off 5 bases at V and 3 bases at J, with 10 bases between the two ends. The germline V gene encodes CDR1 SEHNR and CDR2 FQNEAQ (reference sequence). In DNA, the CDR3 is TGTGCCAGCAGCCTCAGGGGAGACACTGAAGCTTTCTTT. Amino acids: CASSLRGDTEAFF.

The V call is TRBV5-6, the J call TRBJ1-6, with D possibly TRBD1 on 5 matching bases. CDR3 length: 16 amino acids. Germline V gene sequence: CDR1 SGHDT, CDR2 YYEEEE. The V end lost 0 bases, the J end lost 10 bases, and 17 bases lay between the germline ends. The CDR3 sequence is CASSLEGRASGSPLHF. The DNA for the CDR3 is TGTGCCAGCAGCTTGGAGGGGAGGGCCTCTGGGTCACCCCTCCACTTT.

CDR3 in DNA: TGTGCCAGCAGTTCAGGGGACCGTTCACCCCTCCACTTT. Translating gives CASSSGDRSPLHF. The chain couples TRBV6-2 or TRBV6-3 to TRBJ1-6; D is possibly TRBD1 (6 bases). Trimming removed 4 bases at V and 9 bases at J, with 10 bases between. The CDR3 is 13 amino acids. CDR1 is MNHEY and CDR2 is SVGEGT in the germline V gene.

The rearrangement joins TRBV12-5 to TRBJ2-2; D remains unclear. The CDR3 runs 17 residues. Germline CDR1 and CDR2: LGHNT and FRNRAP. V lost 0 bases, J lost 0 bases, and 11 bases lay in between. The CDR3 sequence: CASGLVLGAANTGELFF. The CDR3 coding sequence is TGTGCTAGTGGTTTGGTACTTGGAGCCGCGAACACCGGGGAGCTGTTTTTT. Variable domain in full (rest from reference TRBV12-5 and TRBJ2-2): DARVTQTPRHKVTEMGQEVTMRCQPILGHNTVFWYRQTMMQGLELLAYFRNRAPLDDSGMPKDRFSAEMPDATLATLKIQPSEPRDSAVYFCASGLVLGAANTGELFFGEGSRLTVL.

The CDR3 protein is CASSYGLAATSTDTQYF. CDR3 bases: TGCGCCAGCAGCTACGGACTAGCGGCTACTAGCACAGATACGCAGTATTTT. The chain combines TRBV5-1 with TRBJ2-3, with 10 bases fitting TRBD2. CDR3 length: 17 residues. Germline CDR1 is SGHRS and CDR2 is YFSETQ. The V and J ends lost 3 bases and 0 bases, in that order; junction bases with no gene match: 7.

The rearrangement joins TRBV10-3 to TRBJ1-1, with a weak D call TRBD1 (5 bases). Per the germline V gene, CDR1 is ENHRY and CDR2 is SYGVKD. This CDR3 spans 13 amino acids. Trimming removed 5 bases from V and 0 bases from J, with 7 bases in between. The CDR3 protein is CAISQGMNTEAFF. The DNA for the CDR3 is TGTGCCATCAGTCAGGGTATGAACACTGAAGCTTTCTTT.

Here the CDR3 reads CATSRDAGGEQYF. Written as DNA, the CDR3 is TGTGCCACCAGCAGAGATGCGGGGGGCGAGCAGTACTTC. The rearrangement uses TRBV15 and TRBJ2-7; 8 positions match TRBD2. V shed 0 bases, J shed 6 bases, and the junction held 1 base outside the gene matches. Germline V lookup: CDR1 LNHNV, CDR2 YYDKDF (reference sequence). CDR3 size: 13 residues.

V is TRBV11-2 and J is TRBJ2-3; D is perhaps TRBD2 (5 bases). This CDR3 has 15 residues. The V end was cut by 4 bases, the J end by 2 bases, with 13 bases between. Per germline, CDR1 SGHAT and CDR2 FQNNGV. The CDR3 sequence is CASSSPGLYTDTQYF. The CDR3 bases are TGTGCCAGCAGCTCTCCAGGACTCTACACAGATACGCAGTATTTT.

This clone was detected a few times. V gene TRBV15 combines with J gene TRBJ1-1, with a weak D call TRBD1 (5 bases). The CDR3 runs 15 residues. V was shortened by 8 bases and J by 3 bases, with 19 bases between the two germline ends. Germline CDR1 is LNHNV and CDR2 is YYDKDF (reference sequence). The CDR3 loop is CATLNGGERYTEAFF. The CDR3 bases are TGTGCCACCCTTAATGGAGGGGAACGGTACACTGAAGCTTTCTTT. The full variable domain, completed using reference TRBV15 and TRBJ1-1, is DAMVIQNPRYQVTQFGKPVTLSCSQTLNHNVMYWYQQKSSQAPKLLFHYYDKDFNNEADTPDNFQSRRPNTSFCFLDIRSPGLGDTAMYLCATLNGGERYTEAFFGQGTRLTVV.

With regard to this clone: One junction end disagrees with the germline gene, perhaps due to a read error. The V and J genes are TRBV10-3 and TRBJ2-7, with D possibly matching TRBD1 (6 bases). The CDR3 extends over 15 amino acids. Germline CDR1 reads ENHRY; CDR2 reads SYGVKD. This CDR3 is CAISDTGTVSHEQYF. The CDR3 nucleotides are TGTGCCATCAGTGATACAGGGACCGTCTCCCACGAGCAGTACTTC.

This chain connects TRBV2 to TRBJ1-2, with TRBD1 identical over 7 bases. Germline V gene data show CDR1 as SNHLY and CDR2 as FYNNEI. The ends lost 6 bases at V and 2 bases at J; junction bases unmatched: 3. This CDR3 spans 13 amino acids. CDR3 region: CASRRDSNYGYTF. CDR3 DNA: TGTGCCAGCAGACGGGACAGCAACTATGGCTACACCTTC.

The gene calls are TRBV24-1 and TRBJ1-4; TRBD1 matches 8 bases. The CDR3 extends over 13 amino acids. J gave up 8 bases and V 10 bases, and 8 bases lay outside the gene matches. Germline V gene lookup returns CDR1 KGHDR and CDR2 SFDVKD. CDR3 sequence (DNA): TGTGCCACTTCGGACAGGGAGGAGGAAAAACTGTTTTTT. The encoded protein is CATSDREEEKLFF.